The 6 T cell receptor beta chains below come from one sample, sequenced in a study of response to subunit inactivated influenza vaccine. Using its own MiXCR run on the RT-PCR reads, TCRdb lists one record per CDR3 protein. The sample records under 850,000 distinct CDR3 sequences, roughly 20% being singletons. The starting material was PBMCs from blood, obtained about 5 days after vaccination. These receptors originate from a man aged 50 or older who received an inactivated influenza vaccine.

The chain recombines TRBV10-3 with TRBJ2-3; TRBD2 aligns across 10 bases. V dropped 6 bases and J dropped 0; count of bases not matched to a gene: 6. Germline CDR1 is ENHRY and CDR2 is SYGVKD. There are 16 residues in the CDR3. DNA of the CDR3: TGTGCCATCAGGATTAGCGGGGGGCCTAGCACAGATACGCAGTATTTT. Translation: CAIRISGGPSTDTQYF.

The chain uses TRBV9 and TRBJ2-1; 9 bases are a match to TRBD2. The CDR3 is made up of 15 amino acids. Germline V gene data show CDR1 as SGDLS and CDR2 as YYNGEE. Trimming at V came to 4 bases and at J to 7 bases, leaving 9 bases not matched to a gene. The CDR3 nucleotides read TGTGCCAGCAGCCCATTAGCGGGAGTGGATAATGAGCAGTTCTTC. Translating gives CASSPLAGVDNEQFF.

This clonotype was seen a few times. This chain connects TRBV12-3 or TRBV12-4 to TRBJ2-5; D gene unclear. The CDR3 loop spans 12 amino acids. Trimming took off 6 bases at V and 5 bases at J, with 10 bases between the two ends. The DNA for the CDR3 is TGTGCCAGCAGGGCTGGTCTGGAGACCCAGTACTTC. Protein sequence: CASRAGLETQYF.

This clonotype was detected many times. The chain joins TRBV24-1 to TRBJ2-1, with D hard to call. Germline values: CDR1 KGHDR, CDR2 SFDVKD. The CDR3 is 13 residues long. Between the trimmed V and J ends, which lost 3 bases and 10 bases, there was a span of 12 bases. The CDR3 region has the DNA TGTGCCACCAGTGATCCGCTTGCAGTCGAGCAGTTCTTC. Its protein is CATSDPLAVEQFF.

The V call is TRBV10-3, the J call TRBJ2-5, with TRBD1 matching 8 bases. CDR3 length equals 16 residues. Germline V gene data show CDR1 as ENHRY and CDR2 as SYGVKD. Unmatched junction bases numbered 7, after V lost 2 bases and J lost 2 bases. In DNA form, the CDR3 reads TGTGCCATCAGTGAGCGGCGAACAGGGGGTCAAGAGACCCAGTACTTC. Encoded protein: CAISERRTGGQETQYF.

Only a few counts were recorded for this clonotype. This chain links TRBV7-9 with TRBJ2-1; TRBD2 is a possible D gene (7 bases). Trimming cost V 1 base and J 6 bases, with 10 bases left between them. The CDR3 runs 14 residues. The germline CDR1 and CDR2 sequences are SEHNR and FQNEAQ (reference sequence). As DNA, the CDR3 is TGTGCCAGCAGCTTAGGTGGGGGGGCCAATGAGCAGTTCTTC. Protein: CASSLGGGANEQFF.